This passage covers 12 T cell receptor beta chains from one sample sequenced in a study of naive CD8 T cells in extremely preterm neonates. Method: immunoSEQ multiplex PCR; TCRdb's copy keeps in-frame clones and lacks some. The sample carries about 7,500 clones, 95% to 98% recorded once. Deliveries were elective term cesareans at roughly 35-43 weeks, with no labor or membrane rupture. The specimen was naive CD8+ T cells from cord blood. The receptor source for this set is a newborn in good health.

The J gene is TRBJ2-7, the V gene TRBV6-6; 9 bases are shared with TRBD1. V gave up 5 bases and J gave up 2 bases; unmatched junction bases: 7. This CDR3 contains 15 residues. Germline CDR1 and CDR2: MNHNY and SVGAGI (reference sequence). CDR3 DNA: TGTGCCAGCAGTCCCCGGGACAGGGCCGCCTACGAGCAGTACTTC. It yields the protein CASSPRDRAAYEQYF.

V usage is TRBV13 and J usage is TRBJ1-6; 9 bases are shared with TRBD1. The CDR3 is 16 amino acids. Germline V CDR1 and CDR2: PRHDT, FYEKMQ (reference sequence). Unmatched junction bases numbered 9, after V lost 5 bases and J lost 7 bases. In DNA form, the CDR3 reads TGTGCCAGCAGCCACATCTGGACAGGGGAAAATTCACCCCTCCACTTT. Protein: CASSHIWTGENSPLHF.

The chain couples TRBV5-1 to TRBJ2-7; 7 bases fit TRBD1. The CDR3 is 15 amino acids. Germline V gene data show CDR1 as SGHRS and CDR2 as YFSETQ. The J segment lost 4 bases and the V segment lost 5 bases, leaving 12 bases of the junction unmatched. DNA of the CDR3: TGCGCCAGCAGGGCGACCGGGACAGCGATTTACGAGCAGTACTTC. Protein sequence: CASRATGTAIYEQYF.

The count of this clone is one. The genes are TRBV6-1 and TRBJ1-2; possibly TRBD1 for D (5 bases). The CDR3 extends over 16 amino acids. Trimming cost V 2 bases and J 3 bases, with 16 bases left between them. The germline V gene encodes CDR1 MNHNS and CDR2 SASEGT. CDR3 sequence: CASSERARTRHYGYTF. In DNA form, the CDR3 reads TGTGCCAGCAGTGAAAGGGCCCGGACACGACACTATGGCTACACCTTC.

The rearrangement links TRBV19 to TRBJ2-2; 9 bases fit TRBD1. This CDR3 has 17 residues. Trimming cost V 5 bases and J 0 bases; bases outside gene matches: 7. Germline V gene data show CDR1 as LNHDA and CDR2 as SQIVND (reference sequence). CDR3: CASSRTGAIPNTGELFF. Written as DNA, the CDR3 is TGTGCCAGTAGTCGGACAGGGGCGATCCCGAACACCGGGGAGCTGTTTTTT.

This rearrangement joins TRBV5-1 to TRBJ2-2; TRBD2 agrees at 12 bases. With 4 bases clipped from V and 5 bases from J, the junction kept 6 bases outside the gene matches. The CDR3 totals 16 residues. Per germline, CDR1 SGHRS and CDR2 YFSETQ. CDR3 nucleotides: TGCGCCAGCAGCCCTGGACTAGCGGGGAGGACCGGGGAGCTGTTTTTT. Translated, it gives CASSPGLAGRTGELFF.

This chain joins TRBV7-8 and TRBJ1-4; D call uncertain. Germline loops: CDR1 SGHVS, CDR2 FQNEAQ. This CDR3 contains 13 residues. Trimming took off 5 bases at V and 5 bases at J, with 9 bases between the two ends. Here the CDR3 DNA reads TGTGCCAGCAGCCCGGGTCTCAATGAAAAACTGTTTTTT. Encoded protein: CASSPGLNEKLFF. The full variable domain, completed using reference TRBV7-8 and TRBJ1-4, is GAGVSQSPRYKVAKRGQDVALRCDPISGHVSLFWYQQALGQGPEFLTYFQNEAQLDKSGLPSDRFFAERPEGSVSTLKIQRTQQEDSAVYLCASSPGLNEKLFFGSGTQLSVL.

This clone appeared once. The identical CDR3 is also encoded by other nucleotide sequences in the sample. The chain employs TRBV19 and TRBJ1-1; the D is unclear. Trimming took 4 bases from V and 1 from J, leaving 4 bases between them. CDR1 LNHDA and CDR2 SQIVND come from the germline V gene (reference sequence). This CDR3 is built from 12 residues. The CDR3 protein is CASSTGNTEAFF. The CDR3 bases are TGTGCCAGTAGTACAGGGAACACTGAAGCTTTCTTT.

This clone was found once. The chain uses TRBV30 and TRBJ2-3; the D gene is possibly TRBD1 (6 bases). The CDR3 covers 14 residues. V was clipped by 1 base and J by 4 bases, with 12 bases between them. CDR1 is GTSNPN, CDR2 SVGIG, per germline (reference sequence). The CDR3 sequence: CAWSGGGVSDTQYF. In DNA form, the CDR3 reads TGTGCCTGGAGTGGAGGGGGTGTCTCAGATACGCAGTATTTT.

The gene calls are TRBV7-6 and TRBJ2-6, with 7 bases identical to TRBD2. Germline V gene lookup returns CDR1 SGHVS and CDR2 FNYEAQ. The CDR3 totals 18 residues. V gave up 5 bases and J gave up 0 bases; unmatched junction bases: 10. This CDR3 is CASSPFAGESSGANVLTF. The CDR3 nucleotides are TGTGCCAGCAGCCCCTTCGCGGGGGAGAGCTCTGGGGCCAACGTCCTGACTTTC. Full variable domain (remainder filled in from reference TRBV7-6 and TRBJ2-6): GAGVSQSPRYKVTKRGQDVALRCDPISGHVSLYWYRQALGQGPEFLTYFNYEAQQDKSGLPNDRFSAERPEGSISTLTIQRTEQRDSAMYRCASSPFAGESSGANVLTFGAGSRLTVL.

This chain uses TRBV5-6 with TRBJ2-7; 9 positions match TRBD1. Germline CDR1 is SGHDT and CDR2 is YYEEEE. The V and J ends lost 6 bases and 5 bases, in that order; junction bases with no gene match: 9. This CDR3 has 14 residues. CDR3 residues: CASTVGTGIHEQYF. CDR3 in DNA: TGTGCCAGCACCGTAGGGACAGGGATCCACGAGCAGTACTTC.

The genes are TRBV13 and TRBJ2-4; D not certain. V lost 5 bases and J 4 bases, leaving 9 bases between the germline ends. This CDR3 is 13 amino acids long. Looked up from germline, CDR1 is PRHDT and CDR2 is FYEKMQ (reference sequence). This CDR3 reads CASSPPQKNIQYF. As DNA, the CDR3 is TGTGCCAGCAGCCCCCCACAGAAAAACATTCAGTACTTC.